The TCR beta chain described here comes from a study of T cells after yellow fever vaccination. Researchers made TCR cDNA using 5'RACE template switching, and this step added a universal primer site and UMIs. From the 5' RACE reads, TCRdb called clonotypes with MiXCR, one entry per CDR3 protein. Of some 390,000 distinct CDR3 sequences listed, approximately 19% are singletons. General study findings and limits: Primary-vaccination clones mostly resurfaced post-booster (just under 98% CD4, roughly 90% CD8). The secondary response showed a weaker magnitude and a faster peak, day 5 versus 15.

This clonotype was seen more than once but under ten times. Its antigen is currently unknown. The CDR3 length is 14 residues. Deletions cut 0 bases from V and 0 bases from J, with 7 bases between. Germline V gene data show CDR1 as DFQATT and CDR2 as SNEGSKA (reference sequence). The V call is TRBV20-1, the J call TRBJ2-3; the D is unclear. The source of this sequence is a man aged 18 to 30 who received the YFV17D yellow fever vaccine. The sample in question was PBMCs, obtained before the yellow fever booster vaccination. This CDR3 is CSARDRQSTDTQYF. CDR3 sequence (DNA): TGCAGTGCTAGAGATCGGCAAAGCACAGATACGCAGTATTTT.